The clone carrying this TCR beta chain has only one observation. Its target is unknown. CDR1 is MGHRA, CDR2 YSYEKL, per germline. CDR3 length: 14 amino acids. V shed 0 bases and J shed 5 bases, with 10 bases lying between them. While unrecorded immune exposures were likely, the donors were nominally healthy when sampled. This sample was taken from a study of cytomegalovirus exposure and HLA in healthy donors. Study-wide results and limits: When the data were analyzed later, several of the most significant clusters appeared to be linked to common viral pathogens. Previously analyzed data showed that most TCR beta V segments were productive at a frequency of about 87% or about 30%. When presence/absence was analysed, sequencing depth was taken to be roughly uniform across donors.

PCR involved 60 Vbeta and 13 Jbeta primers. Produced via immunoSEQ multiplex PCR; TCRdb's table is partial and in-frame only. The data show over 80,000 clones, with 75% to 85% seen just once and 3% to 3.5% held by the top ten. This rearrangement joins TRBV4-1 to TRBJ2-5, with a tentative D call TRBD1 (6 bases). Sequencing used PBMCs. The source is a man younger than 45 in good health and CMV-seropositive. The CDR3 DNA follows: TGCGCCAGCAGCCAAGAACCCCAGGGGGAGACCCAGTACTTC. Its protein product is CASSQEPQGETQYF.